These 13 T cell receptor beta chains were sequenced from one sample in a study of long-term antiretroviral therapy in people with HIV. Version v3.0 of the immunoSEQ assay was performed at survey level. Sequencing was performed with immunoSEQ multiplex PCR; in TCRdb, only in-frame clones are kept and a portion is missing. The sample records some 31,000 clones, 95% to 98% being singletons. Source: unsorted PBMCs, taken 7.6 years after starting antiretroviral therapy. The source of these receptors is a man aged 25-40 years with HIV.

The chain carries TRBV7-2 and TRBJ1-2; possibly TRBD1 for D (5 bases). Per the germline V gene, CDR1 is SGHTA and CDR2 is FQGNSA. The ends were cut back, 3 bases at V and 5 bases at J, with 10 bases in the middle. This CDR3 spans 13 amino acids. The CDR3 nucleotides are TGTGCCAGCAGCTTGGGCAGGGTATATGGCTACACCTTC. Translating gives CASSLGRVYGYTF.

The CDR3 DNA is TGTGCCAGCAGCCAGAACAGGGGAGGTGATGAAAAACTGTTTTTT. Translated, it gives CASSQNRGGDEKLFF. The gene calls are TRBV7-6 and TRBJ1-4; 7 nucleotides agree with TRBD1. Looked up from germline, CDR1 is SGHVS and CDR2 is FNYEAQ. Trimming removed 5 bases from V and 6 bases from J; junction bases left unmatched: 9. This CDR3 is 15 amino acids long.

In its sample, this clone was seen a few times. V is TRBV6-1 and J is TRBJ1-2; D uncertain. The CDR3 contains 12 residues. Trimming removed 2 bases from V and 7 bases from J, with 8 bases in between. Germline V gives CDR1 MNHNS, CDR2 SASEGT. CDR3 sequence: CASSEQLLGYTF. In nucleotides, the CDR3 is TGTGCCAGCAGTGAACAGCTGCTTGGCTACACCTTC.

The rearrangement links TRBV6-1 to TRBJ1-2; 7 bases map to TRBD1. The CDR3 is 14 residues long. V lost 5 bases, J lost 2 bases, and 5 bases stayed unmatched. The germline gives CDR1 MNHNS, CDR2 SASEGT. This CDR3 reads CASSPTGRNYGYTF. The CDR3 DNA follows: TGTGCCAGCAGTCCGACAGGGAGGAACTATGGCTACACCTTC.

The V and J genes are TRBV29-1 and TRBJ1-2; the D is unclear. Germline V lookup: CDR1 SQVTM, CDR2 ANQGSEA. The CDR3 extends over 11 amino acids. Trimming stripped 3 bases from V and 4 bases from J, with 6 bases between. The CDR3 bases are TGCAGCGTTGAGGGTGGCTATGGCTACACCTTC. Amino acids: CSVEGGYGYTF.

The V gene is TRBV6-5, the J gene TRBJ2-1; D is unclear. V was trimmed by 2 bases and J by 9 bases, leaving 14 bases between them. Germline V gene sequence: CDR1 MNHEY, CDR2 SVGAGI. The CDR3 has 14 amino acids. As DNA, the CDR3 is TGTGCCAGCAGTTACAAGGCCTCGCCGGTTGAGCAGTTCTTC. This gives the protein CASSYKASPVEQFF.

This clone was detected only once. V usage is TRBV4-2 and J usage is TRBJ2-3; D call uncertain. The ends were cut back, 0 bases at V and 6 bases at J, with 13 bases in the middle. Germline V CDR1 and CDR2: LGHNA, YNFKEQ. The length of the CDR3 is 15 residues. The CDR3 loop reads CASSQEPRGEDTQYF. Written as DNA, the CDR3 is TGTGCCAGCAGCCAAGAACCCAGAGGAGAGGATACGCAGTATTTT.

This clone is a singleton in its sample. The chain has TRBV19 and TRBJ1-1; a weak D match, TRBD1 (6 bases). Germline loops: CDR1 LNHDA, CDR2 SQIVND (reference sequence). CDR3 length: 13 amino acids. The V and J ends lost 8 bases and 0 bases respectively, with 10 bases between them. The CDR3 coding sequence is TGTGCCAGTGGACAGACCATGAACACTGAAGCTTTCTTT. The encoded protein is CASGQTMNTEAFF.

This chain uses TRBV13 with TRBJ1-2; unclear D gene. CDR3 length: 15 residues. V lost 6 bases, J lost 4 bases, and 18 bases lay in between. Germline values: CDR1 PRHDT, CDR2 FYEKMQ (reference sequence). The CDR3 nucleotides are TGTGCCAGCAGTCGCAGGTCGGACCTTATCTATGGCTACACCTTC. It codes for CASSRRSDLIYGYTF.

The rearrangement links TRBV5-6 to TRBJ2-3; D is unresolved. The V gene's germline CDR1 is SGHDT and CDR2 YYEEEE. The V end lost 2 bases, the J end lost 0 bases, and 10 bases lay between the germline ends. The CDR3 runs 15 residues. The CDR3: CASSFGRYSTDTQYF. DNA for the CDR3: TGTGCCAGCAGCTTTGGACGCTATAGCACAGATACGCAGTATTTT.

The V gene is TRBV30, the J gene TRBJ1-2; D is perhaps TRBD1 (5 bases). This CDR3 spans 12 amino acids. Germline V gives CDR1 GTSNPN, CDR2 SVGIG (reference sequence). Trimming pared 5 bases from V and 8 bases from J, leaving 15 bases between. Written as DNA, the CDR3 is TGTGCCTGGTATGGACAAGGTGACGGCTACACCTTC. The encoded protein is CAWYGQGDGYTF. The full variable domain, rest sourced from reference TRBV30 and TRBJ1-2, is SQTIHQWPATLVQPVGSPLSLECTVEGTSNPNLYWYRQAAGRGLQLLFYSVGIGQISSEVPQNLSASRPQDRQFILSSKKLLLSDSGFYLCAWYGQGDGYTFGSGTRLTVV.

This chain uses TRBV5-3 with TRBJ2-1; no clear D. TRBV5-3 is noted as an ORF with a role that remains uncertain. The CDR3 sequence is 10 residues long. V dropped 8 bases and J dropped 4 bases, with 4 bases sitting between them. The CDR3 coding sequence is TGTGCCAGCCTGTACAATGAGCAGTTCTTC. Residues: CASLYNEQFF.

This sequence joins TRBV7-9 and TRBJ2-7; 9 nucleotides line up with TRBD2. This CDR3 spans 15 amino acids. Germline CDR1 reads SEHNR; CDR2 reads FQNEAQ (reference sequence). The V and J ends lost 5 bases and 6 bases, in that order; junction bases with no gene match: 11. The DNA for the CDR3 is TGTGCCAGCAGCCCACGGGGGATAGCGGGAGTCGAGCAGTACTTC. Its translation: CASSPRGIAGVEQYF.